This T cell receptor (beta chain) was sequenced during a study of T cell repertoires in ileal Crohn's disease (dated by TCRdb to between 2017 and 2020). Looking at the study overall: The median duration of disease was roughly 7.6 years, and at the time of surgery around 32% of patients were active smokers. Every patient underwent surgery because of a complication, which was stricturing disease in about 61% and penetrating disease in roughly 39%. Roughly half of the patients were given postoperative therapy, with under 12 receiving thiopurines and roughly 20 receiving anti-TNF agents. The M0 samples consisted of biopsies taken from the inflamed part of the ileum within the surgical resection specimen. Five hundred nanograms of biopsy DNA per sample were submitted for commercial TCRB immunosequencing. The TCR repertoire was analysed in approximately 60 patients with Crohn's disease drawn from a prospective multicentre cohort. The study was conducted in parallel with a multicentre cohort built to find predictors of early endoscopic recurrence after ileocolonic resection. A Rutgeerts score above i0 was used to define endoscopic postoperative recurrence. A total of roughly 150 mucosal samples from roughly 60 patients were sequenced, collected from several sites on the surgical specimen as well as at postoperative endoscopy.

Library generation was performed with the immunoSEQ multiplex PCR assay. A two-step, amplification bias-controlled multiplex PCR was used by Adaptive Biotechnology to amplify CDR3 regions from genomic DNA. Primers covering every V and J gene segment were used in the first PCR, while barcodes and Illumina adapters were added in the second PCR. CDR3 libraries were sequenced using an Illumina instrument. Processing in the source paper ran as follows. The analysis drew on both the pipelines supplied by the vendor and custom analysis of the raw data in R/Bioconductor running R version 3.3.0. Clonality, which ranges from 0 to 1, was calculated as the inverse of the normalised Shannon entropy across all productive clones. High-frequency clones were defined as the share of the repertoire taken up by the top 100 clones, keeping only clones that passed a 95% confidence test. The Simpson index measured repertoire diversity, and the Morisita-Horn index measured overlap between samples. TCRdb re-hosts the immuneACCESS table, in-frame sequences only. Its copies lack some clones; in the studies checked, an unresolved V gene accounts for under half of them, and the cause for the rest is not known. V and J calls and clone size follow that table, whereas D and trimming were derived from the DNA. The sample includes around 5,500 clones, with nearly 80% observed a single time. The ten largest clones take up about 43% of the sample.

Overall results and qualifications from the work: Higher percentages of high-frequency clones at the time of surgery were linked to endoscopic recurrence, and every patient with clonality above 26.8% (18/57) had recurrence. Compared with non-smokers, patients who were active smokers at surgery showed a significantly higher proportion of clonal expansions (around 24% vs 18%, p=0.02). Mucosal CD4 and CD8 T cells were sorted and sequenced only in a subgroup of patients, whose size was not stated. More high-frequency clones were carried by sorted CD8 T cells than by CD4 T cells, suggesting that mucosal expansions were mainly CD8.

The time point label here, explained by the study, means: inflamed ileum from the surgical specimen. To be eligible, patients had to be adults with ileal or ileocolonic Crohn's disease and an indication for ileocolonic resection. Whole ileal mucosal biopsies were kept frozen at -80 degrees C prior to DNA extraction. Genomic DNA was extracted from frozen whole biopsies with a TRizol-based method and quantified on a NanoDrop 2000 spectrophotometer. Including cysteine and phenylalanine, the CDR3 has 15 amino acids. The DNA shown is the 45-base CDR3, in frame from base 1. As encoded in the germline V gene (reference sequence), CDR1 is SSHAT while CDR2 is FNYEAQ. V and J are truncated by 4 bases and 2 bases respectively, leaving an intervening sequence of 14 bases. This clone was seen a few times. Which antigen it targets is not known. Per-nucleotide qualities are absent, and no much larger clonotype sits a single base away.

Sequenced sample: ileal tissue. The V and J genes are TRBV7-7 and TRBJ2-5, and the D gene may be TRBD1, 6 bases matching. The sequence was obtained from an adult with Crohn's disease. The CDR3 reads CASSSNPGQQETQYF. The sequence in DNA is TGTGCCAGCAGCTCGAACCCCGGACAGCAAGAGACCCAGTACTTC. The variable domain in full, with residues beyond the CDR3 obtained from the reference TRBV7-7 and TRBJ2-5 genes, is GAGVSQSPRYKVTKRGQDVTLRCDPISSHATLYWYQQALGQGPEFLTYFNYEAQPDKSGLPSDRFSAERPEGSISTLTIQRTEQRDSAMYRCASSSNPGQQETQYFGPGTRLLVL.